A selection of T cell receptor beta chains follows, all from one sample in a study of post-analysis software for immune sequencing data. From the PCR reads, TCRdb called clonotypes with MiXCR, one entry per CDR3 protein. The repertoire holds about 770,000 distinct CDR3 sequences, with about 45% as singletons. The sample taken for sequencing was blood. These TCRs come from a girl aged 10 to 17 with multiple sclerosis. The CDR3 runs from the conserved cysteine through the conserved F or W. The D gene is left open where the match is weak. Not all rows give a size; the values are once, few, many and, for expanded clones, a class.

V gene: TRBV20-1
J gene: TRBJ2-7
D gene: TRBD2
clone size: few
CDR3 DNA: TGCAGTGCCAGACCTAGTTACAGCGGGAGTACCTACGAGCAGTACTTC
CDR3 protein: CSARPSYSGSTYEQYF

V gene: TRBV2
J gene: TRBJ2-7
D gene: NA
clone size: NA
CDR3 DNA: TGTGCCAGCAGTGGGTACGGGCAGTACTTC
CDR3 protein: CASSGYGQYF

V gene: TRBV7-2
J gene: TRBJ2-1
D gene: TRBD1
clone size: NA
CDR3 DNA: TGTGCCGGCAGCTTAAGCGGACAGGGTGGCGGTGAGCAGTTCTTC
CDR3 protein: CAGSLSGQGGGEQFF

V gene: TRBV27
J gene: TRBJ2-5
D gene: NA
clone size: NA
CDR3 DNA: TGTGCCAGCGGGGCCGTGGCGACCCAGTACTTC
CDR3 protein: CASGAVATQYF

V gene: TRBV25-1
J gene: TRBJ2-1
D gene: TRBD1
clone size: NA
CDR3 DNA: TGTGCCAGCAGGATCACGGGACAGGGTGCGTACAATGAGCAGTTCTTC
CDR3 protein: CASRITGQGAYNEQFF

V gene: TRBV27
J gene: TRBJ1-2
D gene: TRBD1
clone size: NA
CDR3 DNA: TGTGCCAGCAGGGACGTAACGGGTCGGACAGGCATCTTACCTCTCTATGGCTACACCTTC
CDR3 protein: CASRDVTGRTGILPLYGYTF

V gene: TRBV14
J gene: TRBJ1-2
D gene: NA
clone size: few
CDR3 DNA: TGTGCCAGCAGCCCAAGACTCGGGGCTGGCTACACCTTC
CDR3 protein: CASSPRLGAGYTF

V gene: TRBV9
J gene: TRBJ2-6
D gene: NA
clone size: NA
CDR3 DNA: TGTGCCAGCAGCGTCGGAGACTCTGGGGCCAACGTCCTGACTTTC
CDR3 protein: CASSVGDSGANVLTF

V gene: TRBV28
J gene: TRBJ1-5
D gene: NA
clone size: NA
CDR3 DNA: TGTGCCAGCAGTTTTTTATCCAGGGACCAGCCCCAGCATTTT
CDR3 protein: CASSFLSRDQPQHF

V gene: TRBV4-1
J gene: TRBJ2-7
D gene: NA
clone size: few
CDR3 DNA: TGCGCCAGCAGCCAAGATGTAGGGGCCAGGGAGCAGTACTTC
CDR3 protein: CASSQDVGAREQYF

V gene: TRBV20-1
J gene: TRBJ2-1
D gene: TRBD2
clone size: NA
CDR3 DNA: TGCAGTGCCAAGCCGGGACTAGCGGGCGGCGACAATGAGCAGTTCTTC
CDR3 protein: CSAKPGLAGGDNEQFF

V gene: TRBV20-1
J gene: TRBJ1-6
D gene: NA
clone size: NA
CDR3 DNA: TGCAGTGCTAGAGAAGGGAGTTCACCCCTCCACTTT
CDR3 protein: CSAREGSSPLHF

V gene: TRBV5-5
J gene: TRBJ1-2
D gene: NA
clone size: NA
CDR3 DNA: TGTGCCAGCAGCGCCAGCTGGGGGGACTATGGCTACACCTTC
CDR3 protein: CASSASWGDYGYTF

V gene: TRBV29-1
J gene: TRBJ2-7
D gene: TRBD1
clone size: few
CDR3 DNA: TGCAGCGTCCAGGACAGGGCTCGGTACGAGCAGTACTTC
CDR3 protein: CSVQDRARYEQYF

V gene: TRBV29-1
J gene: TRBJ2-3
D gene: NA
clone size: NA
CDR3 DNA: TGCAGCGTCCCCGGGACACCCCTCACAGATACGCAGTATTTT
CDR3 protein: CSVPGTPLTDTQYF

V gene: TRBV20-1
J gene: TRBJ2-5
D gene: TRBD2
clone size: few
CDR3 DNA: TGCAGTGCTAGTAGTAGCGGGAGGGACCAAGAGACCCAGTACTTC
CDR3 protein: CSASSSGRDQETQYF

V gene: TRBV7-6
J gene: TRBJ1-6
D gene: NA
clone size: NA
CDR3 DNA: TGTGCCAGCAGCCGGACGGCGAATTCACCCCTCCACTTT
CDR3 protein: CASSRTANSPLHF

V gene: TRBV6-2/TRBV6-3
J gene: TRBJ2-5
D gene: NA
clone size: NA
CDR3 DNA: TGTGCCAGCAGCCCTACCCTGGGGGCGGAAACCCAAGAGACCCAGTACTTC
CDR3 protein: CASSPTLGAETQETQYF

V gene: TRBV7-9
J gene: TRBJ2-1
D gene: TRBD2
clone size: few
CDR3 DNA: TGTGCCAGCAGCAACCGGACTAGCGGGAGATACAATGAGCAGTTCTTC
CDR3 protein: CASSNRTSGRYNEQFF

V gene: TRBV28
J gene: TRBJ2-3
D gene: NA
clone size: NA
CDR3 DNA: TGTGCCAGCAGTTTGGAGGGGGTGGTCGACGATACGCAGTATTTT
CDR3 protein: CASSLEGVVDDTQYF

V gene: TRBV24-1
J gene: TRBJ1-5
D gene: TRBD1
clone size: NA
CDR3 DNA: TGTGCCACCAGTTCTGCGGGACAGGGGGCTCAGCCCCAGCATTTT
CDR3 protein: CATSSAGQGAQPQHF

V gene: TRBV6-1
J gene: TRBJ2-1
D gene: NA
clone size: NA
CDR3 DNA: TGTGCCAGCAGTGTTAGCCCGTCGGGGGAGCCCGACTACAATGAGCAGTTCTTC
CDR3 protein: CASSVSPSGEPDYNEQFF

V gene: TRBV7-2
J gene: TRBJ2-1
D gene: NA
clone size: few
CDR3 DNA: TGTGCCAGCAGCTTAGGGGACTCTCGGCGGGATGAGCAGTTCTTC
CDR3 protein: CASSLGDSRRDEQFF

V gene: TRBV6-5
J gene: TRBJ1-1
D gene: TRBD1
clone size: few
CDR3 DNA: TGTGCCAGCAGTTACACCGGGACAGGCTATTTGAACACTGAAGCTTTCTTT
CDR3 protein: CASSYTGTGYLNTEAFF

V gene: TRBV12-3/TRBV12-4
J gene: TRBJ2-7
D gene: TRBD1
clone size: NA
CDR3 DNA: TGTGCCAGCAGTGACAGGGGAGCCACCTACGAGCAGTACTTC
CDR3 protein: CASSDRGATYEQYF

V gene: TRBV7-9
J gene: TRBJ2-2
D gene: TRBD1
clone size: NA
CDR3 DNA: TGTGCCAGCAGCAGCCTGCGGGCAGGGGGCATAGCACCGAACACCGGGGAGCTGTTTTTT
CDR3 protein: CASSSLRAGGIAPNTGELFF

V gene: TRBV6-8
J gene: TRBJ2-7
D gene: TRBD1
clone size: many
CDR3 DNA: TGTGCCAGCAGTAGGGGACAGACGGACCCGGGCATATGGGGCGAGCAGTACTTC
CDR3 protein: CASSRGQTDPGIWGEQYF